There are many counts of the clone carrying this T cell receptor beta chain. Amplified TCR beta CDR3 regions were obtained using RNA transcripts as template. A first-round RT-PCR used HTBI primers, followed by a second-round multiplex PCR. Each CDR3 protein is one row after TCRdb ran MiXCR on the multiplex PCR reads. The data show roughly 480,000 distinct CDR3 sequences, roughly an eighth seen once. The data originate from a study of Graves' ophthalmopathy and Graves' hyperthyroidism. It was from around 10 ml of fresh peripheral blood that the PBMCs came. The CDR3 is 14 residues long. CDR1 is LNHNV, CDR2 YYDKDF, per germline (reference sequence). Trimming took off 7 bases at V and 8 bases at J, with 15 bases between the two ends.

Material: blood. The chain links TRBV15 to TRBJ1-6; D is perhaps TRBD1 (6 bases). The sequence was obtained from a woman aged 25 to 45 with Graves' ophthalmopathy. This CDR3 reads CATTRSRGYSPLHF. The CDR3 DNA follows: TGTGCCACCACGAGGAGCAGGGGATATTCACCCCTCCACTTT.